One TCR beta chain is described in this entry. Its antigen is as yet unknown. Clones were read by immunoSEQ multiplex PCR, and TCRdb kept only the in-frame ones, dropping some. The table includes about 390,000 clones, approximately 92% detected once. The source of the sample is a study of Ad26.COV2.S vaccination and SARS-CoV-2 variants. Treatment indicated: some 20 received Ad26.COV2.S at low or high dose, single or two shots; roughly five received placebo; per-sample allocation not given. The study sampled participants on day 63 after the first vaccine or placebo injection. Immunization relied on an Ad26 vector, which expressed Wuhan-strain SARS-CoV-2 spike. Study-wide results and limits: Post-vaccination breadth of spike-specific CD8+ and CD4+ T cell responses was reportedly substantial.

J was trimmed by 0 bases and V by 1 base; bases with no gene match: 1. Germline V gene sequence: CDR1 LGHNT, CDR2 FRNRAP. The CDR3 runs to 15 residues. The specimen was peripheral blood, collected in a trial of Ad26.COV2.S vaccine versus placebo. V usage is TRBV12-5 and J usage is TRBJ2-3; 7 positions agree with TRBD1. The receptor's source is a person between 18 and 65 years old who received the Ad26.COV2.S COVID-19 vaccine or a placebo. This CDR3 is CASGLGGQSTDTQYF. In DNA form, the CDR3 reads TGTGCTAGTGGTTTGGGGGGACAGAGCACAGATACGCAGTATTTT.